A selection of T cell receptor beta chains follows, all from one sample in a study of regulatory T cells in long-lasting Graves disease. TCRdb reprocessed the multiplex PCR reads via MiXCR and lists one record per CDR3 protein. This sample has some 500,000 distinct CDR3 sequences, with approximately 13% found just once. This sample was shared with a second study, whose subject was T cells in Graves' hyperthyroidism and ophthalmopathy.

The input for sequencing was peripheral blood mononuclear cells (PBMCs), taken at new diagnosis, from a patient treated with antithyroid drugs. The source of these receptors is a man aged 25 to 40 with Graves disease. CDR3s include the opening cysteine and the closing phenylalanine or tryptophan. Fields, in order: D gene, J gene, V gene, clone size, CDR3 protein, CDR3 DNA. A D gene is named only where the DNA matches it firmly. Size is stated for part of the rows, as once, few or many counts, or as a class when the clone is expanded.

d_gene: .; j_gene: TRBJ2-7; v_gene: TRBV12-3/TRBV12-4; abundance: many; CDR3aa: CAVGRGNSYEQYF; CDR3nt: TGTGCCGTCGGGCGGGGAAACTCCTACGAGCAGTACTTC
d_gene: .; j_gene: TRBJ2-5; v_gene: TRBV12-5; abundance: .; CDR3aa: CASGLGIGETQYF; CDR3nt: TGTGCTAGTGGCTTGGGGATCGGGGAGACCCAGTACTTC
d_gene: .; j_gene: TRBJ2-3; v_gene: TRBV2; abundance: few; CDR3aa: CASSVKGTQYF; CDR3nt: TGTGCCAGCAGTGTCAAGGGAACGCAGTATTTT
d_gene: .; j_gene: TRBJ2-6; v_gene: TRBV12-3/TRBV12-4; abundance: many; CDR3aa: CASRSGYGANVLTF; CDR3nt: TGTGCCAGCAGGTCAGGGTACGGGGCCAACGTCCTGACTTTC
d_gene: .; j_gene: TRBJ2-2; v_gene: TRBV6-2/TRBV6-3; abundance: .; CDR3aa: CASSEAASRELFF; CDR3nt: TGTGCCAGCAGTGAAGCAGCTAGCAGGGAGCTGTTTTTT
d_gene: .; j_gene: TRBJ2-5; v_gene: TRBV18; abundance: .; CDR3aa: CASPKSREWGETQYF; CDR3nt: TGTGCCAGCCCGAAGTCGAGAGAGTGGGGAGAGACCCAGTACTTC
d_gene: .; j_gene: TRBJ2-3; v_gene: TRBV20-1; abundance: many; CDR3aa: CSASMGAFTDTQYF; CDR3nt: TGCAGTGCTTCAATGGGAGCTTTCACAGATACGCAGTATTTT
d_gene: TRBD2; j_gene: TRBJ2-5; v_gene: TRBV6-1; abundance: .; CDR3aa: CASRVAGVKETQYF; CDR3nt: TGTGCCAGCAGGGTAGCGGGAGTAAAGGAGACCCAGTACTTC
d_gene: .; j_gene: TRBJ2-5; v_gene: TRBV20-1; abundance: many; CDR3aa: CSAHQETQYF; CDR3nt: TGCAGTGCGCACCAAGAGACCCAGTACTTC
d_gene: TRBD2; j_gene: TRBJ2-5; v_gene: TRBV29-1; abundance: many; CDR3aa: CSVEVRTSGRVIGETQYF; CDR3nt: TGCAGCGTTGAGGTCAGGACTAGCGGGAGGGTTATCGGAGAGACCCAGTACTTC
d_gene: .; j_gene: TRBJ1-4; v_gene: TRBV30; abundance: .; CDR3aa: CAWNMGGEKLFF; CDR3nt: TGTGCCTGGAACATGGGTGGCGAAAAACTGTTTTTT
d_gene: TRBD2; j_gene: TRBJ2-5; v_gene: TRBV24-1; abundance: few; CDR3aa: CAASDSGTSGHSETQYF; CDR3nt: TGTGCCGCCAGTGATTCCGGGACTAGCGGCCATAGTGAGACCCAGTACTTC
d_gene: TRBD1; j_gene: TRBJ2-1; v_gene: TRBV28; abundance: many; CDR3aa: CASSQPGQGANEQFF; CDR3nt: TGTGCCAGCAGTCAACCGGGACAGGGGGCTAATGAGCAGTTCTTC
d_gene: .; j_gene: TRBJ1-6; v_gene: TRBV30; abundance: few; CDR3aa: CAWRYGVPRADSPLHF; CDR3nt: TGTGCCTGGAGGTACGGGGTCCCGAGGGCGGATTCACCCCTCCACTTT
d_gene: TRBD2; j_gene: TRBJ2-7; v_gene: TRBV2; abundance: many; CDR3aa: CASSRTSDFEQYF; CDR3nt: TGTGCCAGCAGTAGGACTAGCGACTTCGAGCAGTACTTC
d_gene: TRBD1; j_gene: TRBJ2-7; v_gene: TRBV24-1; abundance: few; CDR3aa: CATSDATGDALYEQYF; CDR3nt: TGTGCCACCAGTGACGCAACAGGGGATGCCCTTTACGAGCAGTACTTC
d_gene: TRBD1; j_gene: TRBJ2-3; v_gene: TRBV19; abundance: .; CDR3aa: CASSFDRVRTDTQYF; CDR3nt: TGTGCCAGTAGTTTCGACAGGGTACGGACAGATACGCAGTATTTT
d_gene: TRBD2; j_gene: TRBJ2-7; v_gene: TRBV6-1; abundance: many; CDR3aa: CASRRGGAGVGYEQYF; CDR3nt: TGTGCCAGCAGACGCGGAGGAGCGGGAGTCGGGTACGAGCAGTACTTC
d_gene: TRBD1; j_gene: TRBJ1-1; v_gene: TRBV12-3/TRBV12-4; abundance: many; CDR3aa: CASSFSGTGSMNTEAFF; CDR3nt: TGTGCCAGCAGTTTTTCTGGGACAGGGTCCATGAACACTGAAGCTTTCTTT
d_gene: .; j_gene: TRBJ2-1; v_gene: TRBV20-1; abundance: .; CDR3aa: CSAVRGEGPYNEQFF; CDR3nt: TGCAGTGCCGTTAGGGGGGAGGGACCCTACAATGAGCAGTTCTTC
d_gene: .; j_gene: TRBJ1-5; v_gene: TRBV25-1; abundance: .; CDR3aa: CASSESGVQPQHF; CDR3nt: TGTGCCAGCAGTGAATCGGGGGTCCAGCCCCAGCATTTT
d_gene: .; j_gene: TRBJ2-7; v_gene: TRBV11-2; abundance: many; CDR3aa: CASSLDRELGYEQYF; CDR3nt: TGTGCCAGCAGCTTAGATCGGGAACTCGGCTACGAGCAGTACTTC
d_gene: .; j_gene: TRBJ2-3; v_gene: TRBV11-2; abundance: many; CDR3aa: CASSLAPDRTDTQYF; CDR3nt: TGTGCCAGCAGCTTAGCCCCGGACAGAACAGATACGCAGTATTTT
d_gene: .; j_gene: TRBJ2-7; v_gene: TRBV19; abundance: few; CDR3aa: CASSIRGDSSYEQYF; CDR3nt: TGTGCCAGTAGTATACGCGGGGACAGCTCCTACGAGCAGTACTTC
d_gene: .; j_gene: TRBJ2-7; v_gene: TRBV12-5; abundance: few; CDR3aa: CASGLVLERSYEQYF; CDR3nt: TGTGCTAGTGGTTTGGTGCTTGAGAGGAGTTACGAGCAGTACTTC
d_gene: .; j_gene: TRBJ1-1; v_gene: TRBV5-1; abundance: many; CDR3aa: CASSLDRMNTEAFF; CDR3nt: TGTGCCAGCAGCTTGGACAGAATGAACACTGAAGCTTTCTTT
d_gene: .; j_gene: TRBJ2-5; v_gene: TRBV15; abundance: many; CDR3aa: CATSPPGLQETQYF; CDR3nt: TGTGCCACCAGCCCTCCTGGGCTGCAAGAGACCCAGTACTTC
d_gene: .; j_gene: TRBJ2-2; v_gene: TRBV27; abundance: .; CDR3aa: CASRQTGELFF; CDR3nt: TGTGCCAGCAGACAGACCGGGGAGCTGTTTTTT
d_gene: .; j_gene: TRBJ1-2; v_gene: TRBV20-1; abundance: .; CDR3aa: CSARDGSGGYTF; CDR3nt: TGCAGTGCTAGAGATGGTTCTGGAGGCTACACCTTC
d_gene: .; j_gene: TRBJ2-7; v_gene: TRBV12-5; abundance: many; CDR3aa: CASGRDTTGEQYF; CDR3nt: TGTGCTAGTGGCCGCGATACTACAGGCGAGCAGTACTTC
d_gene: .; j_gene: TRBJ2-3; v_gene: TRBV15; abundance: many; CDR3aa: CATRKTLSTDTQYF; CDR3nt: TGTGCCACCAGAAAGACCCTCAGCACAGATACGCAGTATTTT
d_gene: TRBD1; j_gene: TRBJ1-4; v_gene: TRBV11-2; abundance: many; CDR3aa: CASSFDPGTGKEKLFF; CDR3nt: TGTGCCAGCAGCTTTGACCCCGGGACAGGAAAAGAAAAACTGTTTTTT
d_gene: .; j_gene: TRBJ1-5; v_gene: TRBV6-2/TRBV6-3; abundance: many; CDR3aa: CASSYGGGNQPQHF; CDR3nt: TGTGCCAGCAGTTACGGGGGGGGCAATCAGCCCCAGCATTTT
d_gene: .; j_gene: TRBJ2-3; v_gene: TRBV20-1; abundance: many; CDR3aa: CSANGVGMTDTQYF; CDR3nt: TGCAGTGCTAACGGAGTGGGAATGACAGATACGCAGTATTTT
d_gene: .; j_gene: TRBJ2-7; v_gene: TRBV19; abundance: .; CDR3aa: CASSREALGFYEQYF; CDR3nt: TGTGCCAGTAGTAGGGAAGCTCTGGGTTTCTACGAGCAGTACTTC
d_gene: .; j_gene: TRBJ1-5; v_gene: TRBV6-1; abundance: many; CDR3aa: CASSPLRQAKQPQHF; CDR3nt: TGTGCCAGCAGTCCCCTCCGACAGGCTAAGCAGCCCCAGCATTTT
d_gene: TRBD1; j_gene: TRBJ1-2; v_gene: TRBV7-9; abundance: .; CDR3aa: CASSKEGARGYGYTF; CDR3nt: TGTGCCAGCAGCAAGGAGGGGGCGCGAGGTTATGGCTACACCTTC
d_gene: .; j_gene: TRBJ2-2; v_gene: TRBV2; abundance: many; CDR3aa: CASSGQNELFF; CDR3nt: TGTGCCAGCAGTGGACAGAACGAGCTGTTTTTT
d_gene: TRBD2; j_gene: TRBJ2-4; v_gene: TRBV7-8; abundance: few; CDR3aa: CASSLLAALGDIQYF; CDR3nt: TGTGCCAGCAGCTTACTAGCGGCCCTCGGGGACATTCAGTACTTC
d_gene: TRBD1; j_gene: TRBJ1-1; v_gene: TRBV20-1; abundance: many; CDR3aa: CSADREDTEAFF; CDR3nt: TGCAGTGCCGACAGGGAGGACACTGAAGCTTTCTTT
d_gene: .; j_gene: TRBJ1-1; v_gene: TRBV18; abundance: .; CDR3aa: CASSPPSSRNTEAFF; CDR3nt: TGTGCCAGCTCACCACCTTCTTCCAGGAACACTGAAGCTTTCTTT
d_gene: TRBD2; j_gene: TRBJ2-1; v_gene: TRBV3-1; abundance: .; CDR3aa: CASSLGLAEISYNEQFF; CDR3nt: TGTGCCAGCAGCCTAGGACTAGCGGAGATCTCCTACAATGAGCAGTTCTTC
d_gene: .; j_gene: TRBJ2-2; v_gene: TRBV20-1; abundance: many; CDR3aa: CSARDEPGYTGELFF; CDR3nt: TGCAGTGCTAGAGATGAGCCGGGTTACACCGGGGAGCTGTTTTTT
d_gene: TRBD2; j_gene: TRBJ2-1; v_gene: TRBV6-2/TRBV6-3; abundance: many; CDR3aa: CASSYPTGLAGGPSYNEQFF; CDR3nt: TGTGCCAGCAGTTACCCCACCGGACTAGCGGGAGGTCCCTCCTACAATGAGCAGTTCTTC
d_gene: .; j_gene: TRBJ1-3; v_gene: TRBV5-1; abundance: .; CDR3aa: CASQVDGSGNTIYF; CDR3nt: TGCGCCTCCCAGGTAGATGGATCTGGAAACACCATATATTTT
d_gene: .; j_gene: TRBJ2-5; v_gene: TRBV24-1; abundance: many; CDR3aa: CATRGGGNLQETQYF; CDR3nt: TGTGCCACCAGAGGAGGGGGTAACCTCCAAGAGACCCAGTACTTC
d_gene: .; j_gene: TRBJ2-7; v_gene: TRBV2; abundance: many; CDR3aa: CASTYRVDEQYF; CDR3nt: TGTGCCAGCACATACAGGGTCGACGAGCAGTACTTC
d_gene: .; j_gene: TRBJ2-7; v_gene: TRBV12-3/TRBV12-4; abundance: many; CDR3aa: CASTSGLRSSYEQYF; CDR3nt: TGTGCCAGCACCTCAGGACTGAGGAGCTCCTACGAGCAGTACTTC
d_gene: TRBD2; j_gene: TRBJ2-7; v_gene: TRBV24-1; abundance: many; CDR3aa: CATSGSSGDEQYF; CDR3nt: TGTGCCACCAGTGGGTCTAGCGGGGACGAGCAGTACTTC
d_gene: .; j_gene: TRBJ1-5; v_gene: TRBV7-9; abundance: once; CDR3aa: CASSLVGQANQPQHF; CDR3nt: TGTGCCAGCAGCTTAGTGGGGCAGGCCAATCAGCCCCAGCATTTT
d_gene: TRBD2; j_gene: TRBJ2-1; v_gene: TRBV7-9; abundance: few; CDR3aa: CASSLLPQGLAGEGFF; CDR3nt: TGTGCCAGCAGCTTACTGCCCCAGGGACTAGCGGGAGAGGGGTTCTTC
d_gene: TRBD1; j_gene: TRBJ2-3; v_gene: TRBV12-3/TRBV12-4; abundance: many; CDR3aa: CASSPGQGTFTDTQYF; CDR3nt: TGTGCCAGCAGTCCGGGACAGGGGACGTTCACAGATACGCAGTATTTT
d_gene: TRBD1; j_gene: TRBJ1-2; v_gene: TRBV28; abundance: many; CDR3aa: CASSLFPIQGAGYGYTF; CDR3nt: TGTGCCAGCAGTTTATTCCCAATACAGGGGGCGGGTTATGGCTACACCTTC
d_gene: .; j_gene: TRBJ2-3; v_gene: TRBV3-1; abundance: many; CDR3aa: CASSQFYPDTQYF; CDR3nt: TGTGCCAGCAGCCAATTCTACCCAGATACGCAGTATTTT
d_gene: .; j_gene: TRBJ2-1; v_gene: TRBV11-2; abundance: many; CDR3aa: CASSLEGRSSVLRGYNEQFF; CDR3nt: TGTGCCAGCAGCTTAGAGGGTCGGTCTAGCGTCCTTCGAGGCTACAATGAGCAGTTCTTC